The 14 T cell receptor beta chains presented below share a single source sample, sequenced in a study of T-cell memory formation after mild COVID-19. One entry per CDR3 protein, called by TCRdb with MiXCR from the 5' RACE reads. The sample records 400,000 to 450,000 distinct CDR3 sequences, more than 15% being singletons. Sequenced sample: PBMCs or a T cell subset sorted from them (not recorded which). The receptors originated from a man aged 18 to 29 who had mild COVID-19 (a few samples of this study predate the infection). Cell type and time point are not known.

The chain couples TRBV7-9 to TRBJ1-2; TRBD1 might be the D (5 bases). The germline V gene has CDR1 SEHNR and CDR2 FQNEAQ (reference sequence). With 6 bases removed from V and 8 bases from J, the gap between germline ends came to 16 bases. This CDR3 region has 13 residues. CDR3 nucleotides: TGTGCCAGCAGTTCTGTCTTGCGGGGGGGCTACACCTTC. This encodes CASSSVLRGGYTF.

This clonotype was seen a few times. The rearrangement joins TRBV2 to TRBJ1-5; D remains unclear. CDR3 length: 13 residues. V lost 8 bases and J lost 3, with 11 bases in between. Germline lookup yields CDR1 SNHLY and CDR2 FYNNEI. This CDR3 is CASGLSDNQPQHF. CDR3 DNA sequence: TGTGCCAGCGGATTGTCAGACAATCAGCCCCAGCATTTT. Based on the CDR3 plus reference TRBV2 and TRBJ1-5, the full variable domain is EPEVTQTPSHQVTQMGQEVILRCVPISNHLYFYWYRQILGQKVEFLVSFYNNEISEKSEIFDDQFSVERPDGSNFTLKIRSTKLEDSAMYFCASGLSDNQPQHFGDGTRLSIL.

The chain recombines TRBV6-5 with TRBJ2-2; 9 bases fit TRBD1. Germline CDR1 MNHEY, CDR2 SVGAGI. The CDR3 has 17 residues. J gave up 4 bases and V 2 bases, and 8 bases lay outside the gene matches. CDR3: CASSYTGGVTVTGELFF. Here the CDR3 DNA reads TGTGCCAGCAGTTACACAGGGGGCGTTACTGTCACCGGGGAGCTGTTTTTT.

The gene calls are TRBV10-3 and TRBJ1-1; D is unresolved. V dropped 6 bases and J dropped 7 bases, with 9 bases sitting between them. This CDR3 has 11 amino acids. In germline, CDR1 is ENHRY, CDR2 SYGVKD. The CDR3 coding sequence is TGTGCCATCAGGGTTAGTAGTGAAGCTTTCTTT. Protein product: CAIRVSSEAFF.

The chain employs TRBV4-3 and TRBJ2-4, with TRBD1 identical over 7 bases. This CDR3 has 13 amino acids. The germline CDR1 and CDR2 sequences are LGHNA and YSLEER. Germline trimming cut 0 bases from V and 7 bases from J; bases unmatched to any gene: 0. Here the CDR3 reads CASSQEQGNIQYF. The CDR3 DNA reads as TGCGCCAGCAGCCAAGAACAGGGGAACATTCAGTACTTC.

The CDR3 sequence: CASSEWYYQGTGELFF. In nucleotides, the CDR3 is TGTGCCAGCAGCGAATGGTACTACCAAGGCACCGGGGAGCTGTTTTTT. The chain couples TRBV7-2 to TRBJ2-2; the D is unclear. Germline V CDR1 and CDR2: SGHTA, FQGNSA. The CDR3 sequence is 16 residues long. V lost 5 bases and J lost 4, with 17 bases in between.

The gene calls are TRBV19 and TRBJ1-4, with D possibly being TRBD1 (6 bases). The CDR3 spans 13 residues. Germline V gene lookup returns CDR1 LNHDA and CDR2 SQIVND (reference sequence). V dropped 6 bases and J dropped 6 bases, with 11 bases sitting between them. For the CDR3, the DNA is TGTGCCAGTAGCGGGACATTTGATGAAAAACTGTTTTTT. Residues: CASSGTFDEKLFF.

This clonotype was observed a few times. The V gene is TRBV29-1, the J gene TRBJ2-5, with TRBD2 identical over 13 bases. CDR1 and CDR2 from the germline V gene are SQVTM and ANQGSEA. The junction had 8 bases not matched to a gene; V was cut back by 4 bases and J by 3 bases. CDR3 size: 16 residues. The CDR3 bases are TGCAGCGTTGCCCGGACTAGCGGGGGCCCGGAAGAGACCCAGTACTTC. Its protein is CSVARTSGGPEETQYF.

This clonotype was counted a few times. This chain links TRBV5-1 with TRBJ2-1, with 9 positions matching TRBD1. J lost 4 bases, V lost 0 bases, and 5 bases had no gene match. From germline, CDR1 is SGHRS and CDR2 YFSETQ. This CDR3 comprises 16 residues. DNA of the CDR3: TGCGCCAGCAGCTTGGCCGGGACAGGGCTTTACAATGAGCAGTTCTTC. Translated: CASSLAGTGLYNEQFF.

This clonotype occurred a few times. CDR3 nucleotides: TGTGCCAGCTCACCAAACAGGGGGACCTACGAGCAGTACTTC. It yields the protein CASSPNRGTYEQYF. The chain recombines TRBV18 with TRBJ2-7; 8 bases align to TRBD1. In germline, CDR1 is KGHSH, CDR2 LQKENI. The CDR3 sequence is 14 residues long. J lost 2 bases, V lost 2 bases, and 2 bases had no gene match.

V usage is TRBV4-2 and J usage is TRBJ2-5; unclear D gene. This CDR3 has 15 residues. The germline V gene encodes CDR1 LGHNA and CDR2 YNFKEQ. The germline V and J ends were trimmed by 0 bases and 4 bases, with 12 bases remaining between them. CDR3 DNA sequence: TGTGCCAGCAGCCAAGAGGATTCGAGCCGAGAGACCCAGTACTTC. Its translation is CASSQEDSSRETQYF.

Many counts were recorded for this clonotype. The chain couples TRBV20-1 to TRBJ2-3; the D gene is possibly TRBD2 (5 bases). Germline V gives CDR1 DFQATT, CDR2 SNEGSKA (reference sequence). Trimming cost V 6 bases and J 0 bases, with 19 bases left between them. The CDR3 spans 16 residues. The CDR3 reads CSAPPAGVGSTDTQYF. DNA for the CDR3: TGCAGTGCCCCACCGGCCGGGGTGGGGAGCACAGATACGCAGTATTTT.

This clonotype has a count of ten or more. The DNA of the CDR3 is TGTGCCAGCAGCTCCGCAGTACAGGGGGTTCGGGAGACCCAGTACTTC. Its protein product is CASSSAVQGVRETQYF. V gene TRBV13 combines with J gene TRBJ2-5; 8 bases fit TRBD1. J lost 5 bases, V lost 4 bases, and 12 bases had no gene match. CDR3 length: 16 residues. Germline CDR1 PRHDT, CDR2 FYEKMQ (reference sequence).

The rearrangement links TRBV7-9 to TRBJ1-1; tentative D call: TRBD1 (5 bases). V was pared by 5 bases and J by 5 bases, with 9 bases between. Germline CDR1 is SEHNR and CDR2 is FQNEAQ (reference sequence). The CDR3 has 12 residues. The CDR3 nucleotides read TGTGCCAGCAGCACCTGGGGGACTGAAGCTTTCTTT. This gives the protein CASSTWGTEAFF.